This TCR beta chain is from a study of T cells in Graves' hyperthyroidism and ophthalmopathy. The CDR3 totals 13 residues. After removal of 3 bases from V and 11 bases from J, the junction contained 6 bases not matched to a gene. The germline CDR1 and CDR2 sequences are ENHRY and SYGVKD. TCR beta CDR3 region amplification was performed from RNA transcripts. Using the HTBI primer set, a first-round RT-PCR was run on the TCR CDR3. MiXCR, run by TCRdb on the multiplex PCR reads, gives a single entry per CDR3 protein. Among under 800,000 distinct CDR3 sequences listed, 14% were seen once. It was uncontrolled infection, other autoimmune disease, pregnancy or lactation that excluded patients. Out of 10 ml of fresh peripheral blood came the PBMCs.

Sequenced sample: blood. This TCR was recovered from a young woman with Graves' hyperthyroidism. This chain connects TRBV10-3 to TRBJ1-4, with 7 bases matching TRBD1. DNA of the CDR3: TGTGCCATCAGTGACGGGCAGGGGGAGAAACTGTTTTTT. Its translation is CAISDGQGEKLFF.